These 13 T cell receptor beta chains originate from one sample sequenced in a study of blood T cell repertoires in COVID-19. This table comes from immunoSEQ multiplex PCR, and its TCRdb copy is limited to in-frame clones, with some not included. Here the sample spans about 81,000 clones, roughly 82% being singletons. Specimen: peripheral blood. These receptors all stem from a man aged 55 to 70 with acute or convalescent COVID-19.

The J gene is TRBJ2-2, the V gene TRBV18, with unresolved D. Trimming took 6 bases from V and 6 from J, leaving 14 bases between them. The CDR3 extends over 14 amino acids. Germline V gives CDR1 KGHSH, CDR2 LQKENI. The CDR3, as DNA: TGTGCCAGCTCCCTAGGCCGGGTCTCCGGGGAGCTGTTTTTT. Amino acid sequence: CASSLGRVSGELFF.

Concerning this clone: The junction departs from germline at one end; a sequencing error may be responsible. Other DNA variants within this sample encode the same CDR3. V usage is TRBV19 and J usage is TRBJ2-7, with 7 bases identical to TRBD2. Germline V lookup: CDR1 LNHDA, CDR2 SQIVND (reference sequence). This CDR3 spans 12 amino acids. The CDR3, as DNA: TGTGCCAGCAGTAGGGGCCGCGGGGGACAGTACTTC. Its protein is CASSRGRGGQYF.

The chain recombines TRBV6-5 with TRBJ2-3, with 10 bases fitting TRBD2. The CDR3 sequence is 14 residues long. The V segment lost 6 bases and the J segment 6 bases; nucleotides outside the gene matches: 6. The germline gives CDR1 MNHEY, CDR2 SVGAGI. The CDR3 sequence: CASRLAGVQDTQYF. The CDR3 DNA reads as TGTGCCAGCAGGCTAGCGGGAGTTCAGGATACGCAGTATTTT.

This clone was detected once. The CDR3 region is CAWKRQSNTGELFF. The CDR3, as DNA: TGTGCCTGGAAAAGACAGTCGAACACCGGGGAGCTGTTTTTT. J is TRBJ2-2 and V is TRBV30; the D gene is possibly TRBD1 (5 bases). The length of the CDR3 is 14 residues. V dropped 4 bases and J dropped 0 bases, with 9 bases sitting between them. The germline CDR1 and CDR2 sequences are GTSNPN and SVGIG (reference sequence).

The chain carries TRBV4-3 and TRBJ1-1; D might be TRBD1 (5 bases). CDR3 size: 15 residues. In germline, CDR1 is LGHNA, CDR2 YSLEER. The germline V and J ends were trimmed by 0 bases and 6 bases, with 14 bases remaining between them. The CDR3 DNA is TGCGCCAGCAGCCAAGATCGAATCCAGGGCTCTGAAGCTTTCTTT. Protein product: CASSQDRIQGSEAFF.

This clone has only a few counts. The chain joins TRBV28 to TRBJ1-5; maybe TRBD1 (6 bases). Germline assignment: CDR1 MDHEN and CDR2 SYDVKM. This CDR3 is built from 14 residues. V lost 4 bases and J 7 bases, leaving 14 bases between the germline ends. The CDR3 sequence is CASSSPGDRQPQHF. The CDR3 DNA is TGTGCCAGCAGTTCCCCAGGGGATCGACAGCCCCAGCATTTT.

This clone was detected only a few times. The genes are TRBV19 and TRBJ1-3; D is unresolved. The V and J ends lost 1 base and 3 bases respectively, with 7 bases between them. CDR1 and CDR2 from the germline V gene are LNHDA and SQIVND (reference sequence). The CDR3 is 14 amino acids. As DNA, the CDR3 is TGTGCCAGTAGTATAGCGACATTTGGAAACACCATATATTTT. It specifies CASSIATFGNTIYF.

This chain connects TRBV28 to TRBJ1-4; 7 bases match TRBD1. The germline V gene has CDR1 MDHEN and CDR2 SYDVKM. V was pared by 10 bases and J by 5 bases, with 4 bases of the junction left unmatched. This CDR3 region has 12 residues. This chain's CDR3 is CATLTGNEKLFF. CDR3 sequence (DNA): TGTGCCACCTTGACAGGGAATGAAAAACTGTTTTTT.

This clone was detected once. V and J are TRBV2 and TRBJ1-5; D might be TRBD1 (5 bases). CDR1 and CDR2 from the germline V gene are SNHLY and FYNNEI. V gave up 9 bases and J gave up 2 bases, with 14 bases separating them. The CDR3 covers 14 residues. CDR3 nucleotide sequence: TGTGCCAGTACCAGGGAAGGAGGCAATCAGCCCCAGCATTTT. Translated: CASTREGGNQPQHF.

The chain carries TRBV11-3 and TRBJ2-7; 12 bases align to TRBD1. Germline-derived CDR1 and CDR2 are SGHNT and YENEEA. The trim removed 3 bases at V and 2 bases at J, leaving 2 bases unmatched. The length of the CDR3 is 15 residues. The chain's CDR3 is CASSFGTGGTYEQYF. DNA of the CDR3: TGTGCCAGCAGCTTCGGGACAGGGGGCACCTACGAGCAGTACTTC.

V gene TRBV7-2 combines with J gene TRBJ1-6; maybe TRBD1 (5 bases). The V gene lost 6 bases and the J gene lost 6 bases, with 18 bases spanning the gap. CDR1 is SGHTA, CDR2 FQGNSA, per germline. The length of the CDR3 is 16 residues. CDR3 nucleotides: TGTGCCAGCAGATACCTTGGGGCAGCGCCTAATTCACCCCTCCACTTT. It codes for CASRYLGAAPNSPLHF.

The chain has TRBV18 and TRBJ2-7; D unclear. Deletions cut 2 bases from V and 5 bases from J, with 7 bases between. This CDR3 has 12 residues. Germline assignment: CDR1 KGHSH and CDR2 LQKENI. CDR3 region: CASSPGANEQYF. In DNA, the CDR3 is TGTGCCAGCTCACCAGGAGCCAACGAGCAGTACTTC.

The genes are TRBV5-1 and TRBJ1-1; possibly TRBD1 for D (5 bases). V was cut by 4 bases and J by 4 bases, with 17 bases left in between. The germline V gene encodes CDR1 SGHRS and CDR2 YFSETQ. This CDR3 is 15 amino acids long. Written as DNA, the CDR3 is TGCGCCAGCAGCCCAAGACTTTCAGGGATCACTGAAGCTTTCTTT. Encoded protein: CASSPRLSGITEAFF.